Presented here are 20 T cell receptor beta chains from one specimen sequenced in a study of vaccination effects on CD4 cells after COVID-19. Data came from immunoSEQ multiplex PCR; TCRdb stores just in-frame clones and leaves some out. This repertoire shows about 66,000 clones, roughly three quarters found once; its top ten account for 0.85% to 1%. After expansion with viral peptide pools in the ViraFEST assay, antigen-specific CD4+ T cells were sequenced. Cultured cells yielded isolated CD4+ T cells after 10 to 11 days. BNT162b2 vaccine or mRNA-1273 vaccine was given to participants in two doses. These receptors are not linked to any known antigen. This specimen was CD4+ T cells from PBMCs cultured with HCoV-OC43 spike peptides, taken after COVID-19 vaccination. The sample's subset: HCoV-OC43 spike overlapping peptide pool stimulation. These receptors were taken from a human donor who received a COVID-19 vaccine.

The chain carries TRBV19 and TRBJ2-5; D tentatively fits TRBD1 or TRBD2 (6 bases each). Trimming shortened V by 7 bases and J by 4 bases, and 10 bases separated the two germline ends. CDR3 length: 12 residues. The germline V gene has CDR1 LNHDA and CDR2 SQIVND (reference sequence). This CDR3 is CASNGGRETQYF. The DNA for the CDR3 is TGTGCCAGTAATGGGGGGCGAGAGACCCAGTACTTC.

The gene calls are TRBV6-6 and TRBJ2-3, with D possibly matching TRBD1 (6 bases). The germline CDR1 and CDR2 sequences are MNHNY and SVGAGI (reference sequence). The germline V and J ends were trimmed by 5 bases and 0 bases, with 15 bases remaining between them. The CDR3 totals 16 residues. The CDR3 protein is CASSLTGRASTDTQYF. In DNA form, the CDR3 reads TGTGCCAGCAGTCTAACAGGGAGAGCTAGCACAGATACGCAGTATTTT.

In regard to this clone: The sample has other DNA sequences that encode this CDR3 too. The chain employs TRBV5-1 and TRBJ2-5, with 7 bases lining up with TRBD1. V was pared by 0 bases and J by 0 bases, with 2 bases of the junction left unmatched. This CDR3 has 15 amino acids. Germline CDR1 reads SGHRS; CDR2 reads YFSETQ. CDR3 sequence (DNA): TGCGCCAGCAGCTTGGGCGACAGGGACCAAGAGACCCAGTACTTC. This encodes CASSLGDRDQETQYF.

The V and J genes are TRBV5-4 and TRBJ2-5; 8 nucleotides line up with TRBD1. In germline, CDR1 is SGHNT, CDR2 YYREEE (reference sequence). Losses at the gene ends were 4 bases for V and 7 bases for J; bases not matched to a gene: 15. The CDR3 consists of 16 residues. The chain's CDR3 is CASSHRKQGEVGTQYF. The CDR3 nucleotides read TGTGCCAGCAGCCACCGAAAACAGGGGGAAGTAGGGACCCAGTACTTC.

CDR3 loop: CASSYSLGRVISYEQYV. Here the CDR3 DNA reads TGTGCCAGCAGTTACTCGTTGGGCAGGGTCATCTCCTACGAGCAGTACGTC. This chain connects TRBV6-2 or TRBV6-3 to TRBJ2-7; possible D gene TRBD1, 5 bases. The CDR3 is 17 amino acids. The germline V gene encodes CDR1 MNHEY and CDR2 SVGEGT. V lost 0 bases to trimming and J lost 0 bases, with 15 bases between them.

This clone has a handful of counts. The rearrangement links TRBV11-2 to TRBJ2-1; 10 positions match TRBD2. The CDR3 totals 15 residues. Per germline, CDR1 SGHAT and CDR2 FQNNGV. Unmatched junction bases numbered 3, after V lost 4 bases and J lost 3 bases. DNA of the CDR3: TGTGCCAGCAGCTGGACTAGCGGCGTCTACAATGAGCAGTTCTTC. Residues: CASSWTSGVYNEQFF.

The chain links TRBV4-3 to TRBJ2-5, with D tentatively TRBD2 (5 bases). This CDR3 comprises 15 residues. Trimming cost V 0 bases and J 7 bases, with 15 bases left between them. Germline CDR1 LGHNA, CDR2 YSLEER. DNA of the CDR3: TGCGCCAGCAGCCAAGACGATGGACGGGGATGGACCCAGTACTTC. It yields the protein CASSQDDGRGWTQYF.

The chain carries TRBV12-3 or TRBV12-4 and TRBJ1-1; D ambiguous. The V end lost 2 bases, the J end lost 6 bases, and 10 bases lay between the germline ends. CDR3 length: 13 residues. The CDR3 DNA follows: TGTGCCAGCAGTTTACGGCAGATAGCTGAAGCTTTCTTT. This translates into CASSLRQIAEAFF.

This clone occurred a few times. The chain recombines TRBV6-5 with TRBJ2-3; the D gene is possibly TRBD1 (6 bases). This CDR3 is 15 amino acids long. Germline V lookup: CDR1 MNHEY, CDR2 SVGAGI. V lost 0 bases and J 6 bases, leaving 13 bases between the germline ends. The CDR3 DNA follows: TGTGCCAGCAGTTACTCTTCACCAGGGGAGGATACGCAGTATTTT. It is translated as CASSYSSPGEDTQYF.

The sample holds one count of this clone. The V gene is TRBV7-3, the J gene TRBJ2-5; no definite D call. The germline V gene has CDR1 SGHTA and CDR2 FQGTGA. This CDR3 spans 14 amino acids. The ends were cut back, 0 bases at V and 4 bases at J, with 9 bases in the middle. For the CDR3, the DNA is TGTGCCAGCAGCTTAACAGCACAAAGAGAGACCCAGTACTTC. It codes for CASSLTAQRETQYF.

The chain couples TRBV2 to TRBJ2-5; 8 bases are shared with TRBD2. The CDR3 sequence is 14 residues long. Germline assignment: CDR1 SNHLY and CDR2 FYNNEI. J was trimmed by 2 bases and V by 7 bases; bases with no gene match: 6. The CDR3 sequence: CASMRRGVQETQYF. DNA of the CDR3: TGTGCCAGCATGCGGCGGGGGGTACAAGAGACCCAGTACTTC. Full variable domain (remainder filled in from reference TRBV2 and TRBJ2-5): EPEVTQTPSHQVTQMGQEVILRCVPISNHLYFYWYRQILGQKVEFLVSFYNNEISEKSEIFDDQFSVERPDGSNFTLKIRSTKLEDSAMYFCASMRRGVQETQYFGPGTRLLVL.

The CDR3 here is CASSLGGRAGTQHF. As DNA, the CDR3 is TGTGCCAGCAGCTTAGGGGGCAGAGCGGGAACCCAGCATTTT. V and J are TRBV7-2 and TRBJ1-5; tentative D call: TRBD1 (5 bases). Germline lookup yields CDR1 SGHTA and CDR2 FQGNSA. This CDR3 is 14 amino acids long. The V gene lost 1 base and the J gene lost 11 bases, with 15 bases spanning the gap. The variable domain in full, with the rest retrieved from reference TRBV7-2 and TRBJ1-5, is GAGVSQSPSNKVTEKGKDVELRCDPISGHTALYWYRQSLGQGLEFLIYFQGNSAPDKSGLPSDRFSAERTGGSVSTLTIQRTQQEDSAVYLCASSLGGRAGTQHFGDGTRLSIL.

The gene calls are TRBV28 and TRBJ1-5; no firm D call. Looked up from germline, CDR1 is MDHEN and CDR2 is SYDVKM. V shed 1 base and J shed 11 bases, with 18 bases lying between them. The CDR3 covers 15 residues. The CDR3 is CASSLLSGSYGAQHF. The CDR3 DNA reads as TGTGCCAGCAGTTTATTATCTGGCAGTTACGGAGCCCAGCATTTT.

J is TRBJ2-1 and V is TRBV21-1; the D segment call TRBD2 is taken from the table without a DNA check. TRBV21-1 is a pseudogene. CDR3 length: 20 residues. The DNA for the CDR3 is TGTGCCAGCAGCAAAAGGGAAAAGAGGTTAGCGGGGGGGCCGGTCAATGAGCAGTTCTTC. It codes for CASSKREKRLAGGPVNEQFF.

The CDR3 DNA reads TGTGCCAGTAGTAGGGACAGCTCCTACGAGCAGTACGTC. Its protein is CASSRDSSYEQYV. The V gene is TRBV19, the J gene TRBJ2-7; 7 bases map to TRBD1. V gave up 4 bases and J gave up 0 bases; unmatched junction bases: 0. The CDR3 consists of 13 residues. Germline CDR1 and CDR2: LNHDA and SQIVND (reference sequence).

The J gene is TRBJ1-5, the V gene TRBV5-6, with D hard to call. The CDR3 has 16 residues. Between the trimmed V and J ends, which lost 1 base and 0 bases, there was a span of 11 bases. From germline, CDR1 is SGHDT and CDR2 YYEEEE. In DNA, the CDR3 is TGTGCCAGCAGCTTGTTTTCGGAACATAGCAATCAGCCCCAGCATTTT. As protein: CASSLFSEHSNQPQHF. Supplemented by reference TRBV5-6 and TRBJ1-5, the full variable domain reads DAGVTQSPTHLIKTRGQQVTLRCSPKSGHDTVSWYQQALGQGPQFIFQYYEEEERQRGNFPDRFSGHQFPNYSSELNVNALLLGDSALYLCASSLFSEHSNQPQHFGDGTRLSIL.

The rearrangement uses TRBV5-8 and TRBJ1-2; D not resolved. The CDR3 is made up of 13 amino acids. Deletions cut 4 bases from V and 3 bases from J, with 10 bases between. The germline V gene has CDR1 SGHTS and CDR2 YDEGEE. Here the CDR3 reads CASSVKRYYGYTF. CDR3 DNA: TGTGCCAGCAGCGTTAAGAGATACTATGGCTACACCTTC. The full variable domain, in which reference TRBV5-8 and TRBJ1-2 provide the parts outside the CDR3, is EAGVTQSPTHLIKTRGQQATLRCSPISGHTSVYWYQQALGLGLQFLLWYDEGEERNRGNFPPRFSGRQFPNYSSELNVNALELEDSALYLCASSVKRYYGYTFGSGTRLTVV.

This sequence joins TRBV7-8 and TRBJ2-7; the D is unclear. CDR1 SGHVS and CDR2 FQNEAQ come from the germline V gene. Trimming stripped 4 bases from V and 1 base from J, with 23 bases between. This CDR3 region has 18 residues. In DNA, the CDR3 is TGTGCCAGCAGCTCCCGAACAGCCTCTGAAGGGTTTTCCTACGAGCAGTACGTC. It encodes CASSSRTASEGFSYEQYV.

Only a few counts were recorded for this clone. This chain's CDR3 is CASKTGTMNTEAFF. In DNA form, the CDR3 reads TGTGCCAGTAAGACAGGAACCATGAACACTGAAGCTTTCTTT. The J gene is TRBJ1-1, the V gene TRBV6-6, with D possibly TRBD1 on 6 matching bases. V lost 9 bases to trimming and J lost 0 bases, with 14 bases between them. The CDR3 runs 14 residues. Germline CDR1 MNHNY, CDR2 SVGAGI (reference sequence).

CDR3 sequence: CASSPRTSGGGDTQYF. The CDR3 DNA reads as TGCGCCAGCAGCCCCCGTACTAGCGGGGGAGGAGATACGCAGTATTTT. The chain is built from TRBV4-1 and TRBJ2-3; 11 bases are shared with TRBD2. J was trimmed by 5 bases and V by 4 bases; bases with no gene match: 8. Germline values: CDR1 MGHRA, CDR2 YSYEKL. This CDR3 comprises 16 residues.